The 17 T cell receptor beta chains below all came from one sample that was sequenced in a study of beta chain features in type 1 diabetes. cDNA synthesis used the whole RNA isolate, giving expressed TCRB sequences. Here immunoSEQ multiplex PCR was the method, and the copy in TCRdb shows in-frame clones only, minus some. The table lists 200,000 to 250,000 clones, roughly a tenth of them singletons. The material sequenced was central memory CD4+ T cells from blood. These receptors were collected from a man aged 18 to 29 in good health.

This chain uses TRBV27 with TRBJ2-5; 7 bases map to TRBD1. The CDR3 has 14 residues. The V segment lost 5 bases and the J segment 2 bases; nucleotides outside the gene matches: 5. In germline, CDR1 is MNHEY, CDR2 SMNVEV (reference sequence). CDR3 sequence: CASSTGTAQETQYF. CDR3 nucleotides: TGTGCCAGCAGTACCGGGACAGCTCAAGAGACCCAGTACTTC.

This clone occurred a few times. This rearrangement joins TRBV7-2 to TRBJ2-7; TRBD2 matches at 9 bases. In germline, CDR1 is SGHTA, CDR2 FQGNSA. The V gene end was trimmed by 1 base and the J gene end by 3 bases; junction bases not matched to a gene: 4. The length of the CDR3 is 15 residues. The CDR3 region has the DNA TGTGCCAGCAGCTTAGAGGCGGGAGGGCACTACGAGCAGTACTTC. Its translation is CASSLEAGGHYEQYF.

The chain uses TRBV7-8 and TRBJ2-5; 8 nucleotides agree with TRBD2. V was clipped by 4 bases and J by 4 bases; unmatched bases: 11. In germline, CDR1 is SGHVS, CDR2 FQNEAQ. The CDR3 is made up of 16 amino acids. CDR3 DNA: TGTGCCAGCAGCTCCCCTTCCGGGGGGGGAGGAGAGACCCAGTACTTC. This encodes CASSSPSGGGGETQYF.

This chain links TRBV7-6 with TRBJ1-5, with unresolved D. V was shortened by 3 bases and J by 6 bases, with 9 bases between the two germline ends. This CDR3 is built from 13 residues. The germline V gene has CDR1 SGHVS and CDR2 FNYEAQ. The CDR3 loop reads CASSFQLGQPQHF. CDR3 bases: TGTGCCAGCAGCTTCCAGTTGGGTCAGCCCCAGCATTTT.

This clone was counted only a few times. The V gene is TRBV9, the J gene TRBJ1-3, with a possible D match to TRBD1 (5 bases). Germline V gene lookup returns CDR1 SGDLS and CDR2 YYNGEE. The CDR3 length is 14 residues. Deletions cut 0 bases from V and 7 bases from J, with 11 bases between. This CDR3 is CASSVGGGWNTIYF. In nucleotides, the CDR3 is TGTGCCAGCAGCGTAGGCGGGGGATGGAACACCATATATTTT.

This clone came up many times. This chain joins TRBV29-1 and TRBJ2-3, with 9 bases identical to TRBD2. J was trimmed by 6 bases and V by 1 base; bases with no gene match: 11. The CDR3 has 16 residues. Germline V gene sequence: CDR1 SQVTM, CDR2 ANQGSEA. The CDR3 nucleotides read TGCAGCGTTGAAGGGTTCAGCGGGGGGCCGCTGGATACGCAGTATTTT. Protein product: CSVEGFSGGPLDTQYF.

The J gene is TRBJ2-7, the V gene TRBV9; D is possibly TRBD2 (5 bases). The CDR3 runs 14 residues. Germline CDR1 reads SGDLS; CDR2 reads YYNGEE. With 3 bases removed from V and 2 bases from J, the gap between germline ends came to 12 bases. CDR3 nucleotides: TGTGCCAGCAGCGCGGATGCCGGGACCTACGAGCAGTACTTC. Translating it yields CASSADAGTYEQYF. The variable domain in full, completed from reference TRBV9 and TRBJ2-7, reads DSGVTQTPKHLITATGQRVTLRCSPRSGDLSVYWYQQSLDQGLQFLIQYYNGEERAKGNILERFSAQQFPDLHSELNLSSLELGDSALYFCASSADAGTYEQYFGPGTRLTVT.

This clone was seen a few times. J is TRBJ1-5 and V is TRBV30, with 10 bases matching TRBD1. The CDR3 is made up of 14 amino acids. Germline loops: CDR1 GTSNPN, CDR2 SVGIG (reference sequence). The J segment lost 9 bases and the V segment lost 1 base, leaving 6 bases of the junction unmatched. The CDR3 DNA follows: TGTGCCTGGAGTGCGGACAGGGGGACTGGGCCCCAGCATTTT. This encodes CAWSADRGTGPQHF.

This clone was detected only a few times. V usage is TRBV4-2 and J usage is TRBJ1-1, with D maybe TRBD1 (5 bases). The germline CDR1 and CDR2 sequences are LGHNA and YNFKEQ. The CDR3 is 15 residues long. Trimming removed 1 base at V and 3 bases at J, with 12 bases between. In nucleotides, the CDR3 is TGTGCCAGCAGCCAAGGGTCAGGGAGGGACACTGAAGCTTTCTTT. Its translation: CASSQGSGRDTEAFF.

This clone was seen more than once but under ten times. J is TRBJ1-4 and V is TRBV6-5, with a tentative D call TRBD1 (5 bases). Germline lookup yields CDR1 MNHEY and CDR2 SVGAGI. The CDR3 is made up of 14 amino acids. Trimming removed 5 bases at V and 10 bases at J, with 17 bases between. The CDR3 region is CASSDTLNRRKLFF. The CDR3 DNA reads as TGTGCCAGCAGTGACACCCTCAACAGGAGAAAACTGTTTTTT.

The rearrangement links TRBV14 to TRBJ2-1, with 10 nucleotides matching TRBD2. The CDR3 is made up of 16 amino acids. The V and J ends lost 4 bases and 9 bases, in that order; junction bases with no gene match: 12. CDR1 SGHDN and CDR2 FVKESK come from the germline V gene. This CDR3 is CASSLGAGGPPIEQFF. As DNA, the CDR3 is TGTGCCAGCAGCCTGGGAGCGGGAGGGCCTCCAATTGAGCAGTTCTTC.

There are a few counts of this clone. This clone may be a read error of a much larger clone one base away. The sample carries other DNA sequences with the same CDR3. This rearrangement joins TRBV7-9 to TRBJ1-1, with a weak D call TRBD1 (6 bases). V gave up 5 bases and J gave up 4 bases, with 11 bases separating them. This CDR3 is built from 13 residues. In germline, CDR1 is SEHNR, CDR2 FQNEAQ (reference sequence). CDR3 residues: CASSLQGSTEAFF. CDR3 nucleotide sequence: TGTGCCAGCAGCCTCCAGGGGAGCACTGAAGCTTTCTTT. Complete variable domain (other parts from reference TRBV7-9 and TRBJ1-1): DTGVSQNPRHKITKRGQNVTFRCDPISEHNRLYWYRQTLGQGPEFLTYFQNEAQLEKSRLLSDRFSAERPKGSFSTLEIQRTEQGDSAMYLCASSLQGSTEAFFGQGTRLTVV.

V is TRBV6-5 and J is TRBJ1-5; 7 bases align to TRBD1. Germline V lookup: CDR1 MNHEY, CDR2 SVGAGI. V dropped 2 bases and J dropped 1; count of bases not matched to a gene: 2. The CDR3 is 15 residues long. The CDR3 spells CASSYEGASNQPQHF. In DNA, the CDR3 is TGTGCCAGCAGTTACGAGGGGGCGAGCAATCAGCCCCAGCATTTT.

Only a few counts were recorded for this clone. The rearrangement uses TRBV19 and TRBJ2-5; D possibly corresponds to TRBD2 (5 bases). The CDR3 is made up of 13 amino acids. V lost 5 bases to trimming and J lost 5 bases, with 12 bases between them. Per germline, CDR1 LNHDA and CDR2 SQIVND (reference sequence). This CDR3 is CASSLRTGETQYF. CDR3 DNA: TGTGCCAGTAGTCTCCGGACTGGTGAGACCCAGTACTTC.

At least ten counts were recorded for this clone. V usage is TRBV7-9 and J usage is TRBJ2-3; possible D gene TRBD2, 6 bases. V was shortened by 0 bases and J by 10 bases, with 11 bases between the two germline ends. The CDR3 extends over 13 amino acids. Germline lookup yields CDR1 SEHNR and CDR2 FQNEAQ (reference sequence). The CDR3 is CASSLAEGVAQYF. The CDR3, as DNA: TGTGCCAGCAGCTTAGCGGAGGGAGTGGCGCAGTATTTT. The variable domain in full, completed from reference TRBV7-9 and TRBJ2-3, reads DTGVSQNPRHKITKRGQNVTFRCDPISEHNRLYWYRQTLGQGPEFLTYFQNEAQLEKSRLLSDRFSAERPKGSFSTLEIQRTEQGDSAMYLCASSLAEGVAQYFGPGTRLTVL.

The sample holds a few counts of this clone. The CDR3: CAWRAQSYGYTF. For the CDR3, the DNA is TGTGCCTGGAGGGCCCAGAGCTATGGCTACACCTTC. The chain carries TRBV30 and TRBJ1-2; no reliable D call. Germline V gene lookup returns CDR1 GTSNPN and CDR2 SVGIG (reference sequence). V gave up 3 bases and J gave up 4 bases, with 9 bases separating them. The CDR3 length is 12 residues.

This clone was detected many times. The chain carries TRBV29-1 and TRBJ1-1; no reliable D call. V was shortened by 6 bases and J by 3 bases, with 8 bases between the two germline ends. This CDR3 region has 11 residues. CDR1 is SQVTM and CDR2 is ANQGSEA in the germline V gene. The CDR3 reads CSVKPDTEAFF. CDR3 DNA: TGCAGCGTGAAACCCGACACTGAAGCTTTCTTT.